These 18 T cell receptor beta chains were sequenced from one sample in a study of blood T cell repertoires in COVID-19. The protocol was immunoSEQ multiplex PCR, while the TCRdb copy is restricted to in-frame clones and leaves out a portion. Among about 440,000 clones listed, 90% were seen once. The sequencing input was PBMCs or T cells enriched from blood (not recorded which). The receptors come from a man aged 18 to 29 who had recovered from COVID-19.

This clone is a singleton in its sample. The rearrangement uses TRBV12-5 and TRBJ1-2; D not certain. Germline values: CDR1 LGHNT, CDR2 FRNRAP. The CDR3 totals 13 residues. Trimming pared 7 bases from V and 2 bases from J, leaving 11 bases between. DNA of the CDR3: TGTGCTAGTGCACCGAAGAGCAACTATGGCTACACCTTC. It is translated as CASAPKSNYGYTF. Together with reference TRBV12-5 and TRBJ1-2, the CDR3 gives the full variable domain: DARVTQTPRHKVTEMGQEVTMRCQPILGHNTVFWYRQTMMQGLELLAYFRNRAPLDDSGMPKDRFSAEMPDATLATLKIQPSEPRDSAVYFCASAPKSNYGYTFGSGTRLTVV.

The J gene is TRBJ1-5, the V gene TRBV6-5; maybe TRBD1 (5 bases). The germline CDR1 and CDR2 sequences are MNHEY and SVGAGI. This CDR3 has 15 amino acids. Trimming left V 0 bases short and J 3 bases short, with 9 bases between. CDR3 amino acids: CASSYSYRNNQPQHF. CDR3 in DNA: TGTGCCAGCAGTTACTCCTACAGGAACAATCAGCCCCAGCATTTT.

This chain joins TRBV19 and TRBJ1-6; the D is unclear. The V gene lost 4 bases and the J gene lost 8 bases, with 12 bases spanning the gap. The germline gives CDR1 LNHDA, CDR2 SQIVND (reference sequence). The CDR3 extends over 14 amino acids. CDR3 sequence reads: CASSTPTDYSPLHF. The CDR3, as DNA: TGTGCCAGTAGTACCCCGACCGACTATTCACCCCTCCACTTT.

This clone was picked up one time. CDR3 loop: CASSFGTSGKETQYF. CDR3 nucleotides: TGTGCCAGCAGCTTCGGGACTAGCGGGAAAGAGACCCAGTACTTC. This chain joins TRBV13 and TRBJ2-5; 13 nucleotides agree with TRBD2. Losses at the gene ends were 3 bases for V and 3 bases for J; bases not matched to a gene: 1. CDR3 size: 15 residues. Germline V lookup: CDR1 PRHDT, CDR2 FYEKMQ (reference sequence).

V and J are TRBV3-1 (or the pseudogene TRBV3-2) and TRBJ2-1; 10 bases map to TRBD2. Germline V gene lookup returns CDR1 LGHDT and CDR2 YNNKEL (reference sequence). V was pared by 4 bases and J by 10 bases, with 16 bases of the junction left unmatched. CDR3 length: 17 amino acids. CDR3 amino acids: CASSRVLAGGRIPEQFF. The CDR3 nucleotides are TGTGCCAGCAGCCGGGTTTTAGCGGGGGGTAGAATACCCGAGCAGTTCTTC.

The chain carries TRBV11-2 and TRBJ1-5, with a tentative D call TRBD1 (6 bases). CDR3 length: 15 amino acids. Germline V gene data show CDR1 as SGHAT and CDR2 as FQNNGV. V lost 2 bases and J 4 bases, leaving 12 bases between the germline ends. CDR3 sequence reads: CASSLTGGKNQPQHF. CDR3 nucleotide sequence: TGTGCCAGCAGCTTAACGGGGGGCAAGAATCAGCCCCAGCATTTT. Looking up the rest from reference TRBV11-2 and TRBJ1-5 gives the full variable domain: EAGVAQSPRYKIIEKRQSVAFWCNPISGHATLYWYQQILGQGPKLLIQFQNNGVVDDSQLPKDRFSAERLKGVDSTLKIQPAKLEDSAVYLCASSLTGGKNQPQHFGDGTRLSIL.

The chain joins TRBV5-1 to TRBJ2-7; D possibly corresponds to TRBD2 (7 bases). V lost 3 bases to trimming and J lost 0 bases, with 16 bases between them. Germline V lookup: CDR1 SGHRS, CDR2 YFSETQ. The CDR3 extends over 16 amino acids. CDR3 loop: CASSSRGGESSYEQYF. The CDR3 DNA reads as TGCGCCAGCAGCTCTAGAGGGGGGGAGAGCTCCTACGAGCAGTACTTC.

J is TRBJ1-1 and V is TRBV3-1 (or the pseudogene TRBV3-2); possibly TRBD1 for D (6 bases). The germline V gene has CDR1 LGHDT and CDR2 YNNKEL (reference sequence). Between the trimmed V and J ends, which lost 3 bases and 1 base, there was a span of 15 bases. The CDR3 length is 16 residues. The CDR3 reads CASSHTRTERNTEAFF. The CDR3 nucleotides are TGTGCCAGCAGCCACACCCGGACAGAGCGGAACACTGAAGCTTTCTTT.

As concerns this clone: The sample has other DNA sequences that encode this CDR3 too. Written as DNA, the CDR3 is TGTGCCAGCTCACCAGGACAGGGTGGTGGCTACACCTTC. Protein sequence: CASSPGQGGGYTF. The chain recombines TRBV18 with TRBJ1-2; 8 nucleotides match TRBD1. Germline V CDR1 and CDR2: KGHSH, LQKENI. This CDR3 comprises 13 residues. V was clipped by 2 bases and J by 7 bases; unmatched bases: 3.

This chain links TRBV28 with TRBJ1-6; D perhaps matches TRBD1 (6 bases). V lost 5 bases to trimming and J lost 7 bases, with 15 bases between them. The CDR3 has 15 residues. Germline CDR1 is MDHEN and CDR2 is SYDVKM. The CDR3 coding sequence is TGTGCCAGCAGTACCTTACAGGGCTGGAATTCACCCCTCCACTTT. Translation: CASSTLQGWNSPLHF.

Only a few counts were recorded for this clone. This chain connects TRBV6-6 to TRBJ1-2; D remains unclear. This CDR3 has 17 residues. Germline loops: CDR1 MNHNY, CDR2 SVGAGI (reference sequence). Trimming removed 5 bases at V and 4 bases at J, with 23 bases between. The CDR3 nucleotides are TGTGCCAGCAGTCGCGGCCTGGACTATACGGGGAGCTATGGCTACACCTTC. Translating it yields CASSRGLDYTGSYGYTF.

This sequence joins TRBV24-1 and TRBJ1-6, with D uncertain. Germline values: CDR1 KGHDR, CDR2 SFDVKD. This CDR3 contains 14 residues. V was shortened by 4 bases and J by 7 bases, with 10 bases between the two germline ends. The chain's CDR3 is CATSESGSNSPLHF. The CDR3 DNA sequence: TGTGCCACCAGTGAATCGGGGTCCAATTCACCCCTCCACTTT.

The chain links TRBV2 to TRBJ2-7, with TRBD1 as a possible D gene (5 bases). There are 15 residues in the CDR3. Looked up from germline, CDR1 is SNHLY and CDR2 is FYNNEI. The ends were cut back, 2 bases at V and 2 bases at J, with 13 bases in the middle. As DNA, the CDR3 is TGTGCCAGCAGTGAACAGGATCCAGGGCCCTACGAGCAGTACTTC. This sequence encodes CASSEQDPGPYEQYF. The complete variable domain, with remaining parts taken from reference TRBV2 and TRBJ2-7, reads EPEVTQTPSHQVTQMGQEVILRCVPISNHLYFYWYRQILGQKVEFLVSFYNNEISEKSEIFDDQFSVERPDGSNFTLKIRSTKLEDSAMYFCASSEQDPGPYEQYFGPGTRLTVT.

The rearrangement links TRBV5-1 to TRBJ2-5; D is unclear. Trimming shortened V by 0 bases and J by 0 bases, and 6 bases separated the two germline ends. CDR3 length: 14 residues. From germline, CDR1 is SGHRS and CDR2 YFSETQ. CDR3 in DNA: TGCGCCAGCAGCTTGGATCCAAACCAAGAGACCCAGTACTTC. Encoded protein: CASSLDPNQETQYF.

Notes on this clone: This specimen includes other DNA sequences encoding the same CDR3. V is TRBV3-1 (or the pseudogene TRBV3-2) and J is TRBJ2-5; 9 bases map to TRBD1. The junction had 2 bases not matched to a gene; V was cut back by 1 base and J by 5 bases. Germline assignment: CDR1 LGHDT and CDR2 YNNKEL (reference sequence). CDR3 length: 14 amino acids. The DNA for the CDR3 is TGTGCCAGCAGCCAAGGTACAGGGGGCGAGACCCAGTACTTC. Translating gives CASSQGTGGETQYF.

The chain joins TRBV30 to TRBJ2-3, with TRBD2 as a possible D gene (6 bases). The CDR3 totals 13 residues. The V end lost 1 base, the J end lost 2 bases, and 7 bases lay between the germline ends. Germline CDR1 GTSNPN, CDR2 SVGIG (reference sequence). As DNA, the CDR3 is TGTGCCTGGAGTGCGGGAGCCACAGATACGCAGTATTTT. The encoded protein is CAWSAGATDTQYF. The variable domain in full, with the rest retrieved from reference TRBV30 and TRBJ2-3, is SQTIHQWPATLVQPVGSPLSLECTVEGTSNPNLYWYRQAAGRGLQLLFYSVGIGQISSEVPQNLSASRPQDRQFILSSKKLLLSDSGFYLCAWSAGATDTQYFGPGTRLTVL.

V usage is TRBV12-3 or TRBV12-4 and J usage is TRBJ1-5; no definite D call. The CDR3 has 13 amino acids. Between the trimmed V and J ends, which lost 5 bases and 3 bases, there was a span of 8 bases. The CDR3 DNA follows: TGTGCCAGCAGTCCGGGTTTCAATCAGCCCCAGCATTTT. Translation: CASSPGFNQPQHF.

The chain joins TRBV10-3 to TRBJ1-1; no clear D. Looked up from germline, CDR1 is ENHRY and CDR2 is SYGVKD. The germline V and J ends were trimmed by 6 bases and 4 bases, with 12 bases remaining between them. The CDR3 runs 13 residues. CDR3 region: CAIRTTEGTEAFF. The CDR3 DNA follows: TGTGCCATCAGGACAACTGAGGGCACTGAAGCTTTCTTT.